Each of the 10 T cell receptor beta chains below was sequenced from the same sample in a study of CD8 T cells in ankylosing spondylitis. TCRdb ran MiXCR on the 5' RACE reads and lists one entry per CDR3 protein. The table lists 200,000 or so distinct CDR3 sequences, roughly 18% of them singletons. The sequencing input was blood, either unsorted or a sorted T cell fraction (not recorded which). All receptors come from a male donor aged 10-29 years with ankylosing spondylitis or in good health (not recorded which).

There are many counts of this clonotype. This rearrangement joins TRBV5-6 to TRBJ2-7; D is ambiguous. Germline lookup yields CDR1 SGHDT and CDR2 YYEEEE. V was trimmed by 3 bases and J by 0 bases, leaving 16 bases between them. The CDR3 runs to 16 residues. CDR3: CASSSIGQASSYEQYF. The CDR3 region has the DNA TGTGCCAGCAGCTCGATTGGGCAGGCGAGCTCCTACGAGCAGTACTTC. Complete variable domain (other parts from reference TRBV5-6 and TRBJ2-7): DAGVTQSPTHLIKTRGQQVTLRCSPKSGHDTVSWYQQALGQGPQFIFQYYEEEERQRGNFPDRFSGHQFPNYSSELNVNALLLGDSALYLCASSSIGQASSYEQYFGPGTRLTVT.

This clonotype was observed many times. J is TRBJ1-3 and V is TRBV10-3; tentatively, D is TRBD1 (6 bases). V lost 9 bases and J lost 2, with 11 bases in between. The CDR3 loop spans 13 amino acids. Germline V gene data show CDR1 as ENHRY and CDR2 as SYGVKD. This chain's CDR3 is CAMQGFAGNTIYF. CDR3 DNA sequence: TGTGCCATGCAGGGGTTCGCTGGAAACACCATATATTTT.

The J gene is TRBJ2-5, the V gene TRBV11-2, with 7 bases fitting TRBD1. With 3 bases clipped from V and 1 base from J, the junction kept 2 bases outside the gene matches. The CDR3 has 14 amino acids. The germline V gene has CDR1 SGHAT and CDR2 FQNNGV. This CDR3 reads CASSFGTAQETQYF. The DNA for the CDR3 is TGTGCCAGCAGCTTTGGGACAGCCCAAGAGACCCAGTACTTC.

The chain employs TRBV20-1 and TRBJ1-1, with D maybe TRBD1 (5 bases). V lost 3 bases and J lost 6, with 11 bases in between. The CDR3 runs to 12 residues. CDR1 and CDR2 (germline): DFQATT, SNEGSKA (reference sequence). CDR3: CSAREGSAEAFF. The DNA for the CDR3 is TGCAGTGCTAGGGAGGGGAGCGCTGAAGCTTTCTTT.

This clonotype came up many times. The rearrangement links TRBV7-9 to TRBJ2-7; D uncertain. Germline V gene data show CDR1 as SEHNR and CDR2 as FQNEAQ (reference sequence). V was shortened by 4 bases and J by 4 bases, with 17 bases between the two germline ends. CDR3 length: 15 amino acids. The CDR3 loop reads CASSSDDIPVYEQYF. The CDR3 DNA is TGTGCCAGCAGCTCTGACGACATTCCGGTATACGAGCAGTACTTC.

This clonotype was picked up many times. J is TRBJ2-7 and V is TRBV12-3 or TRBV12-4, with 8 bases fitting TRBD2. Trimming cost V 4 bases and J 3 bases; bases outside gene matches: 8. The CDR3 totals 15 residues. Here the CDR3 DNA reads TGTGCCAGCAGTTACGTTGCGGGAGGTTTCTACGAGCAGTACTTC. Translating gives CASSYVAGGFYEQYF.

This clonotype has ten or more counts. The V gene is TRBV20-1, the J gene TRBJ2-1, with 14 bases fitting TRBD2. Trimming cost V 5 bases and J 0 bases; bases outside gene matches: 0. CDR3 length equals 15 residues. Germline CDR1 is DFQATT and CDR2 is SNEGSKA (reference sequence). In DNA form, the CDR3 reads TGCAGTGCTGGGACTAGCGGGAGCTCCTACAATGAGCAGTTCTTC. Translated: CSAGTSGSSYNEQFF.

In its sample, this clonotype was seen many times. The J gene is TRBJ1-2, the V gene TRBV2; D unresolved. The CDR3 spans 10 residues. Germline loops: CDR1 SNHLY, CDR2 FYNNEI. Deletions cut 9 bases from V and 7 bases from J, with 9 bases between. The CDR3 sequence is CASLKSGYTF. In DNA form, the CDR3 reads TGTGCCAGTCTCAAGTCTGGCTACACCTTC.

V is TRBV20-1 and J is TRBJ2-1; 8 bases agree with TRBD1. Germline lookup yields CDR1 DFQATT and CDR2 SNEGSKA (reference sequence). This CDR3 is 15 amino acids long. Germline trimming cut 6 bases from V and 0 bases from J; bases unmatched to any gene: 7. In DNA, the CDR3 is TGCAGTGCCTGGGGACAGGCGAGCTCCTACAATGAGCAGTTCTTC. Protein: CSAWGQASSYNEQFF.

This clonotype was observed many times. The CDR3 region has the DNA TGTGCCAGCAGCCAGACAGGGCAGGGAGCCTCCTACGAGCAGTACTTC. Residues: CASSQTGQGASYEQYF. The chain combines TRBV4-2 with TRBJ2-7; 7 bases map to TRBD1. Germline loops: CDR1 LGHNA, CDR2 YNFKEQ. This CDR3 has 16 amino acids. V trimming: 3 bases; J trimming: 0 bases; junction bases outside the gene matches: 8.